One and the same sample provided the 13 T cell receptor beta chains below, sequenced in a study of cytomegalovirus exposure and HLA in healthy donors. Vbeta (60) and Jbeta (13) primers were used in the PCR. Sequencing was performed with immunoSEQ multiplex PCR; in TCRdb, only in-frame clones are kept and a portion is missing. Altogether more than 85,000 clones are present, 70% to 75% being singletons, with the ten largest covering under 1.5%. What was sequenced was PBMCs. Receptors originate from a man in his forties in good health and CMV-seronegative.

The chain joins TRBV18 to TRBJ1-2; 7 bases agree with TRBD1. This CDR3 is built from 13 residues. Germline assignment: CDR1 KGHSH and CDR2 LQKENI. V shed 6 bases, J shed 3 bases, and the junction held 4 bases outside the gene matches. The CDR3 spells CASSQTGDYGYTF. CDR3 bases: TGTGCCAGCTCTCAAACAGGGGACTATGGCTACACCTTC.

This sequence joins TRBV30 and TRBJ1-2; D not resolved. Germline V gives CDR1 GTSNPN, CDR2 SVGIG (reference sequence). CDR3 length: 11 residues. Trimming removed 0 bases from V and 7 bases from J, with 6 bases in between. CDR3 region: CAWSVGSGYTF. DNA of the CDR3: TGTGCCTGGAGTGTCGGTTCTGGCTACACCTTC.

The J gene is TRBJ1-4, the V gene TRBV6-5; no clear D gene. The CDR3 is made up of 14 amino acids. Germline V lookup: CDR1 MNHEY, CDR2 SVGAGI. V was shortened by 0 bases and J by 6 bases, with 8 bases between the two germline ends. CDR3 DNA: TGTGCCAGCAGTTACTCTCGGGAGGATGAAAAACTGTTTTTT. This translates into CASSYSREDEKLFF.

In DNA, the CDR3 is TGTGCCAGCTTAGCCGTGTACCAAGAGACCCAGTACTTC. It is translated as CASLAVYQETQYF. The chain uses TRBV18 and TRBJ2-5; unclear D gene. The CDR3 has 13 residues. With 7 bases removed from V and 0 bases from J, the gap between germline ends came to 9 bases. CDR1 is KGHSH and CDR2 is LQKENI in the germline V gene. Full variable domain (remainder filled in from reference TRBV18 and TRBJ2-5): NAGVMQNPRHLVRRRGQEARLRCSPMKGHSHVYWYRQLPEEGLKFMVYLQKENIIDESGMPKERFSAEFPKEGPSILRIQQVVRGDSAAYFCASLAVYQETQYFGPGTRLLVL.

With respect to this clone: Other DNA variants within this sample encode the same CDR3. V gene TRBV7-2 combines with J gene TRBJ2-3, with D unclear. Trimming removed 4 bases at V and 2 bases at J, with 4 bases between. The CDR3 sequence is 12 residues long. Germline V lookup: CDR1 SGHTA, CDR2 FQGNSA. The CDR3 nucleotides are TGTGCCAGCAGCTCCTACACAGATACGCAGTATTTT. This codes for CASSSYTDTQYF. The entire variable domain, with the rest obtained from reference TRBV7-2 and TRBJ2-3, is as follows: GAGVSQSPSNKVTEKGKDVELRCDPISGHTALYWYRQSLGQGLEFLIYFQGNSAPDKSGLPSDRFSAERTGGSVSTLTIQRTQQEDSAVYLCASSSYTDTQYFGPGTRLTVL.

CDR3 in amino acids: CASSFGRDTDTQYF. DNA of the CDR3: TGTGCCAGCAGTTTTGGCAGGGACACAGATACGCAGTATTTT. The chain uses TRBV28 and TRBJ2-3; possible D gene TRBD1, 5 bases. The CDR3 has 14 amino acids. In germline, CDR1 is MDHEN, CDR2 SYDVKM. Trimming took off 3 bases at V and 2 bases at J, with 9 bases between the two ends.

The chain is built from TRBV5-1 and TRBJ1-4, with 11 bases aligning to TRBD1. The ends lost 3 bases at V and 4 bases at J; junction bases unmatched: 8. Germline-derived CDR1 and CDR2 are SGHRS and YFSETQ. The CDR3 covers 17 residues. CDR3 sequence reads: CASSSRTGGLINEKLFF. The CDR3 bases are TGCGCCAGCAGCTCACGGACAGGGGGCCTCATTAATGAAAAACTGTTTTTT.

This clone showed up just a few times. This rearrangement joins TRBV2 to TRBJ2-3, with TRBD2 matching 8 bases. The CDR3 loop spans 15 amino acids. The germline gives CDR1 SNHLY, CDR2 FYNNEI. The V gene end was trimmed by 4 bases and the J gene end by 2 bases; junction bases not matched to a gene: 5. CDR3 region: CASSGPGGNTDTQYF. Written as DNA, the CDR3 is TGTGCCAGCAGTGGCCCGGGGGGGAACACAGATACGCAGTATTTT.

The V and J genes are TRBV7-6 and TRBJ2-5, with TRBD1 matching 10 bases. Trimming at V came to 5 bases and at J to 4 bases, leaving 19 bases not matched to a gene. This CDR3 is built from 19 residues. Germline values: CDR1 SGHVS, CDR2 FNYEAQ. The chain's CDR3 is CASSKIAPEGTGAGETQYF. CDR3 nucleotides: TGTGCCAGCAGCAAAATAGCGCCAGAAGGGACAGGGGCGGGAGAGACCCAGTACTTC. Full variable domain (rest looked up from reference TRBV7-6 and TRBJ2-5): GAGVSQSPRYKVTKRGQDVALRCDPISGHVSLYWYRQALGQGPEFLTYFNYEAQQDKSGLPNDRFSAERPEGSISTLTIQRTEQRDSAMYRCASSKIAPEGTGAGETQYFGPGTRLLVL.

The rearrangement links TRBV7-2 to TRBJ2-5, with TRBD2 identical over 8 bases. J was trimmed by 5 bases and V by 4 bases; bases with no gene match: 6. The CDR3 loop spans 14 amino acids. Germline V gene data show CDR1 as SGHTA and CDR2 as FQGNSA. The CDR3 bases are TGTGCCAGCAGCTCAACTAGCGGCCCCGAGACCCAGTACTTC. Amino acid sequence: CASSSTSGPETQYF.

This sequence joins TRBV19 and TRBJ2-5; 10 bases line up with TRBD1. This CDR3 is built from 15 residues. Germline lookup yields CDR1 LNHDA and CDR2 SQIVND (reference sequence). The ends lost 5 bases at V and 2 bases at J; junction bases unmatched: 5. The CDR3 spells CASSPDRGLQETQYF. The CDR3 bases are TGTGCCAGTAGTCCCGACAGGGGGCTGCAAGAGACCCAGTACTTC. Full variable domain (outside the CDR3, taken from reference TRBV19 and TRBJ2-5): DGGITQSPKYLFRKEGQNVTLSCEQNLNHDAMYWYRQDPGQGLRLIYYSQIVNDFQKGDIAEGYSVSREKKESFPLTVTSAQKNPTAFYLCASSPDRGLQETQYFGPGTRLLVL.

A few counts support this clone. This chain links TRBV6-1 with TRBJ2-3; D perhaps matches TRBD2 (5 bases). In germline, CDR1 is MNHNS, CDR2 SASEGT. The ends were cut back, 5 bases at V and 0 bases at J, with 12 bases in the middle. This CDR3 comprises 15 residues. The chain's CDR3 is CASSTDYTSTDTQYF. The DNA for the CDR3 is TGTGCCAGCAGTACAGACTACACTAGCACAGATACGCAGTATTTT.

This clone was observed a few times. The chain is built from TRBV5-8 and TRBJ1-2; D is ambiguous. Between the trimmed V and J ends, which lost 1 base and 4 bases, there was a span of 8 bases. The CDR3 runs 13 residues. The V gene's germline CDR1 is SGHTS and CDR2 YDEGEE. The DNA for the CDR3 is TGTGCCAGCAGCTTGCTACAGAGCTATGGCTACACCTTC. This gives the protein CASSLLQSYGYTF.